These 27 T cell receptor beta chains originate from one sample sequenced in a study of CD8 T cells in ankylosing spondylitis. Findings and limits, study-wide: Within ankylosing spondylitis blood, a TCR beta motif made up of eight highly homologous variants appeared to be characteristic.

These receptors are not linked to any known antigen. TCRdb redid the calling of the 5' RACE reads with MiXCR, one entry per CDR3 protein. Among around 480,000 distinct CDR3 sequences listed, 17% were seen once. The material sequenced was blood, either unsorted or a sorted T cell fraction (not recorded which). These TCRs come from a male donor with ankylosing spondylitis.

The genes are TRBV24-1 and TRBJ2-1; a weak D match, TRBD2 (5 bases). V was shortened by 2 bases and J by 9 bases, with 7 bases between the two germline ends. This CDR3 contains 12 residues. Per the germline V gene, CDR1 is KGHDR and CDR2 is SFDVKD. The CDR3 reads CATSDSSTEQFF. Written as DNA, the CDR3 is TGTGCCACCAGTGATTCTAGCACTGAGCAGTTCTTC.

This clonotype was found many times. This chain connects TRBV20-1 to TRBJ2-7, with D tentatively TRBD2 (6 bases). V was pared by 0 bases and J by 0 bases, with 9 bases between. Germline CDR1 and CDR2: DFQATT and SNEGSKA (reference sequence). This CDR3 has 14 amino acids. DNA for the CDR3: TGCAGTGCTAGAGATAGCGGCCACTCCTACGAGCAGTACTTC. As protein: CSARDSGHSYEQYF.

This clonotype has only a few counts. V usage is TRBV20-1 and J usage is TRBJ1-6; D may be TRBD1 (5 bases). Germline V CDR1 and CDR2: DFQATT, SNEGSKA (reference sequence). The CDR3 covers 16 residues. Trimming stripped 4 bases from V and 4 bases from J, with 17 bases between. The CDR3 sequence is CSATNRGFEYNSPLHF. DNA for the CDR3: TGCAGTGCTACCAACCGGGGGTTCGAATATAATTCACCCCTCCACTTT.

This clonotype was counted only a few times. CDR3: CASSRGAIPDTQYF. Written as DNA, the CDR3 is TGTGCCAGCAGCCGCGGGGCGATCCCAGATACGCAGTATTTT. V gene TRBV7-3 combines with J gene TRBJ2-3; a weak D match, TRBD2 (6 bases). Germline V gives CDR1 SGHTA, CDR2 FQGTGA. CDR3 size: 14 residues. V was cut by 5 bases and J by 4 bases, with 13 bases left in between.

This clonotype showed up many times. CDR3 in amino acids: CASRAGRLYNEQFF. In DNA, the CDR3 is TGTGCCAGCAGAGCCGGGAGGTTATACAATGAGCAGTTCTTC. This chain connects TRBV12-3 or TRBV12-4 to TRBJ2-1; TRBD2 aligns across 7 bases. V lost 6 bases and J lost 4; bases outside the gene matches: 6. The CDR3 covers 14 residues.

The rearrangement links TRBV20-1 to TRBJ1-5; possible D gene TRBD1, 5 bases. The ends were cut back, 2 bases at V and 0 bases at J, with 8 bases in the middle. This CDR3 spans 14 amino acids. Germline V gives CDR1 DFQATT, CDR2 SNEGSKA (reference sequence). The DNA of the CDR3 is TGCAGTGCTAGACTGACAGCTAGCAATCAGCCCCAGCATTTT. Translated, it gives CSARLTASNQPQHF.

The gene calls are TRBV9 and TRBJ2-2; no definite D call. The CDR3 totals 14 residues. Germline V CDR1 and CDR2: SGDLS, YYNGEE. V lost 0 bases and J lost 4, with 7 bases in between. The CDR3 DNA sequence: TGTGCCAGCAGCGTAGATCAGGTCACCGGGGAGCTGTTTTTT. Its translation: CASSVDQVTGELFF.

This clonotype was detected many times. The V and J genes are TRBV6-2 or TRBV6-3 and TRBJ2-1; no clear D gene. Germline CDR1 reads MNHEY; CDR2 reads SVGEGT. CDR3 size: 13 residues. Trimming stripped 2 bases from V and 3 bases from J, with 5 bases between. CDR3 sequence: CASSYSSYNEQFF. The CDR3 region has the DNA TGTGCCAGCAGTTACAGCAGCTACAATGAGCAGTTCTTC.

This clonotype has a handful of counts. The rearrangement joins TRBV15 to TRBJ2-7; D uncertain. The CDR3 is 15 residues long. V gave up 3 bases and J gave up 4 bases, with 16 bases separating them. Germline V gene lookup returns CDR1 LNHNV and CDR2 YYDKDF (reference sequence). The CDR3 DNA reads TGTGCCACCAGCAGGGGAAGGCTTACGGCTTACGAGCAGTACTTC. Protein product: CATSRGRLTAYEQYF.

There are a few counts of this clonotype. The J gene is TRBJ2-7, the V gene TRBV29-1; 9 bases match TRBD1. CDR1 is SQVTM, CDR2 ANQGSEA, per germline. This CDR3 region has 13 residues. J was trimmed by 2 bases and V by 4 bases; bases with no gene match: 3. The CDR3: CSVVGTGTYEQYF. DNA of the CDR3: TGCAGCGTTGTGGGGACAGGGACCTACGAGCAGTACTTC.

This clonotype has a count of ten or more. DNA for the CDR3: TGTGCCAGCAGTGCGGACAGGGGCCTCACTGAAGCTTTCTTT. This codes for CASSADRGLTEAFF. This chain uses TRBV12-3 or TRBV12-4 with TRBJ1-1; 9 bases map to TRBD1. This CDR3 comprises 14 residues. The V and J ends lost 5 bases and 4 bases, in that order; junction bases with no gene match: 5.

This clonotype was found a few times. The chain combines TRBV7-2 with TRBJ2-3, with 9 positions matching TRBD2. The trim removed 5 bases at V and 2 bases at J, leaving 8 bases unmatched. Germline V lookup: CDR1 SGHTA, CDR2 FQGNSA. This CDR3 contains 16 residues. The CDR3 loop reads CASSLASGTFTDTQYF. The CDR3, as DNA: TGTGCCAGCAGCCTGGCTAGCGGGACCTTCACAGATACGCAGTATTTT.

This clonotype came up many times. The V call is TRBV20-1, the J call TRBJ1-5; D is possibly TRBD1 (5 bases). The V end was cut by 5 bases, the J end by 4 bases, with 15 bases between. The CDR3 extends over 14 amino acids. Germline values: CDR1 DFQATT, CDR2 SNEGSKA (reference sequence). CDR3 nucleotides: TGCAGTGCTCGTGACAGACTGGGAAATCAGCCCCAGCATTTT. It translates to CSARDRLGNQPQHF.

The chain employs TRBV20-1 and TRBJ1-3; a possible D gene is TRBD1 (6 bases). The CDR3 covers 14 residues. The V end was cut by 3 bases, the J end by 0 bases, with 9 bases between. Germline V gene lookup returns CDR1 DFQATT and CDR2 SNEGSKA (reference sequence). CDR3 in DNA: TGCAGTGCTAGGGAACAGGGCTCTGGAAACACCATATATTTT. It yields the protein CSAREQGSGNTIYF.

This clonotype was observed a few times. The rearrangement links TRBV23-1 to TRBJ2-7; D is unclear. TRBV23-1 is given ORF status, its function remaining uncertain. The CDR3 is 14 residues long. V was trimmed by 1 base and J by 2 bases, leaving 9 bases between them. This CDR3 is CASSQFTSTYEQYF. CDR3 nucleotide sequence: TGCGCCAGCAGTCAATTTACGTCGACCTACGAGCAGTACTTC.

This clonotype has only a few counts. The rearrangement links TRBV7-8 to TRBJ2-1; 9 bases are shared with TRBD1. Germline CDR1 is SGHVS and CDR2 is FQNEAQ. The J segment lost 5 bases and the V segment lost 5 bases, leaving 7 bases of the junction unmatched. The length of the CDR3 is 15 residues. CDR3 nucleotide sequence: TGTGCCAGCAGCCTCCGGGACAGGGTAAACAATGAGCAGTTCTTC. This gives the protein CASSLRDRVNNEQFF. Full variable domain (missing parts from reference TRBV7-8 and TRBJ2-1): GAGVSQSPRYKVAKRGQDVALRCDPISGHVSLFWYQQALGQGPEFLTYFQNEAQLDKSGLPSDRFFAERPEGSVSTLKIQRTQQEDSAVYLCASSLRDRVNNEQFFGPGTRLTVL.

The rearrangement links TRBV11-2 to TRBJ1-2, with 11 nucleotides matching TRBD1. Trimming removed 3 bases from V and 2 bases from J; junction bases left unmatched: 8. The length of the CDR3 is 17 residues. Germline V gives CDR1 SGHAT, CDR2 FQNNGV. Written as DNA, the CDR3 is TGTGCCAGCAGCTTCTTGGCGGGACAGGGGGAGAACTATGGCTACACCTTC. This codes for CASSFLAGQGENYGYTF.

This clonotype has a handful of counts. CDR3 nucleotide sequence: TGCAGTGCTAGATCCCCGCAGTTTCAGGACAGTCGACCTGGAAACACCATATATTTT. Protein sequence: CSARSPQFQDSRPGNTIYF. The chain joins TRBV20-1 to TRBJ1-3, with D maybe TRBD1 (6 bases). The CDR3 extends over 19 amino acids. Germline CDR1 DFQATT, CDR2 SNEGSKA (reference sequence). Trimming stripped 2 bases from V and 2 bases from J, with 25 bases between.

The chain couples TRBV5-1 to TRBJ2-7; D not certain. The CDR3 runs to 15 residues. Per the germline V gene, CDR1 is SGHRS and CDR2 is YFSETQ. Trimming removed 0 bases from V and 2 bases from J, with 12 bases in between. The DNA for the CDR3 is TGCGCCAGCAGCTTGGATGGGTTCTCAGCCTACGAGCAGTACTTC. Translating it yields CASSLDGFSAYEQYF.

This chain joins TRBV7-9 and TRBJ2-7, with D possibly being TRBD2 (6 bases). The CDR3 has 12 amino acids. Germline V CDR1 and CDR2: SEHNR, FQNEAQ (reference sequence). V lost 6 bases and J lost 6, with 12 bases in between. The CDR3 DNA reads as TGTGCCAGCAGGGGGGACGGGGGCGAGCAGTACTTC. Encoded protein: CASRGDGGEQYF.

This clonotype has ten or more counts. The rearrangement joins TRBV5-1 to TRBJ2-1; no firm D call. Deletions cut 4 bases from V and 1 base from J, with 15 bases between. CDR3 length: 16 residues. Germline CDR1 SGHRS, CDR2 YFSETQ. This chain's CDR3 is CASSRNGPRSYNEQFF. CDR3 DNA: TGCGCCAGCAGCCGAAATGGGCCGCGATCCTACAATGAGCAGTTCTTC.

This clonotype was observed a handful of times. This chain joins TRBV7-9 and TRBJ1-2; D is possibly TRBD1 (6 bases). The germline V and J ends were trimmed by 4 bases and 3 bases, with 15 bases remaining between them. The CDR3 runs to 15 residues. Germline V gives CDR1 SEHNR, CDR2 FQNEAQ (reference sequence). The CDR3 nucleotides read TGTGCCAGCAGCTCTAACAGGGCGCATGACTATGGCTACACCTTC. Translating gives CASSSNRAHDYGYTF. Drawing the rest from reference TRBV7-9 and TRBJ1-2, the complete variable domain is DTGVSQNPRHKITKRGQNVTFRCDPISEHNRLYWYRQTLGQGPEFLTYFQNEAQLEKSRLLSDRFSAERPKGSFSTLEIQRTEQGDSAMYLCASSSNRAHDYGYTFGSGTRLTVV.

The table lists this clonotype with a few counts. The gene calls are TRBV12-3 or TRBV12-4 and TRBJ1-5; tentative D call: TRBD1 (6 bases). Trimming took 6 bases from V and 3 from J, leaving 12 bases between them. The length of the CDR3 is 14 residues. The CDR3 region is CASRAGTPNQPQHF. The CDR3 DNA follows: TGTGCCAGCAGAGCTGGGACACCCAATCAGCCCCAGCATTTT.

CDR3 residues: CASSHRGPMNTEAFF. CDR3 bases: TGTGCCAGCAGCCACAGGGGCCCTATGAACACTGAAGCTTTCTTT. This chain uses TRBV6-1 with TRBJ1-1; the match to TRBD1 covers 7 bases. In germline, CDR1 is MNHNS, CDR2 SASEGT. Unmatched junction bases numbered 7, after V lost 6 bases and J lost 0 bases. This CDR3 has 15 amino acids.

This clonotype was seen more than once but under ten times. V gene TRBV20-1 combines with J gene TRBJ2-3; tentative D call: TRBD2 (6 bases). V dropped 6 bases and J dropped 4 bases, with 11 bases sitting between them. There are 12 residues in the CDR3. The V gene's germline CDR1 is DFQATT and CDR2 SNEGSKA (reference sequence). The CDR3 DNA sequence: TGCAGTGCCAAGTCGGGGGCAGATACGCAGTATTTT. Protein: CSAKSGADTQYF.

This clonotype was observed at least ten times. The chain is built from TRBV7-2 and TRBJ1-1, with D hard to call. Trimming removed 5 bases at V and 1 base at J, with 8 bases between. Germline V gene lookup returns CDR1 SGHTA and CDR2 FQGNSA. This CDR3 has 13 amino acids. CDR3 nucleotide sequence: TGTGCCAGCAGCCCCTTGAGGAACACTGAAGCTTTCTTT. Translating gives CASSPLRNTEAFF.

This clonotype showed up just a few times. The chain carries TRBV20-1 and TRBJ1-2; unclear D gene. The CDR3 is 13 amino acids. CDR1 is DFQATT, CDR2 SNEGSKA, per germline (reference sequence). Trimming removed 5 bases at V and 6 bases at J, with 16 bases between. The CDR3 sequence: CSAGLGPPDGYTF. DNA for the CDR3: TGCAGTGCTGGGCTGGGCCCCCCGGATGGCTACACCTTC.